The 31 T cell receptor beta chains given below trace back to one sample, sequenced in a study of T-cell reconstitution after alpha-beta-depleted transplantation in children. Unique molecular identifiers tagged the TCRbeta library. TCRdb redid the calling of the PCR reads with MiXCR, one entry per CDR3 protein. The data show 300,000 to 350,000 distinct CDR3 sequences, 16% seen once. The input for sequencing was PBMCs, mostly from graft donor cells, taken 360 days after TCRalphabeta/CD19-depleted stem cell transplant. All receptors derive from a male patient under 10 years old who had a stem cell transplant for acute lymphoblastic leukemia, so the T cells may come from the graft donor.

This clonotype was seen more than once but under ten times. The genes are TRBV7-9 and TRBJ2-7; weak D call: TRBD1 (5 bases). Trimming removed 5 bases from V and 0 bases from J, with 14 bases in between. The CDR3 is 15 amino acids. Germline loops: CDR1 SEHNR, CDR2 FQNEAQ (reference sequence). CDR3 DNA sequence: TGTGCCAGCAGCACAAGGTCAGGGAACTCCTACGAGCAGTACTTC. Translated: CASSTRSGNSYEQYF. Combining the CDR3 with reference TRBV7-9 and TRBJ2-7 gives the whole variable domain DTGVSQNPRHKITKRGQNVTFRCDPISEHNRLYWYRQTLGQGPEFLTYFQNEAQLEKSRLLSDRFSAERPKGSFSTLEIQRTEQGDSAMYLCASSTRSGNSYEQYFGPGTRLTVT.

The chain is built from TRBV30 and TRBJ1-2, with D uncertain. The CDR3 sequence is 13 residues long. V shed 4 bases and J shed 2 bases, with 11 bases lying between them. Germline CDR1 GTSNPN, CDR2 SVGIG (reference sequence). The CDR3 region is CAWNRLGNYGYTF. The DNA of the CDR3 is TGTGCCTGGAATAGACTGGGAAACTATGGCTACACCTTC.

This chain uses TRBV3-1 with TRBJ1-5; 9 nucleotides align to TRBD1. CDR3 size: 16 residues. The junction had 7 bases not matched to a gene; V was cut back by 3 bases and J by 4 bases. Per the germline V gene, CDR1 is LGHDT and CDR2 is YNNKEL (reference sequence). The CDR3 region has the DNA TGTGCCAGCAGCCAGTTCGACAGGGGGAGAAATCAGCCCCAGCATTTT. This translates into CASSQFDRGRNQPQHF.

A single count supports this clonotype. This may be a read error: a much more frequent sequence differs by one nucleotide. This chain joins TRBV12-3 or TRBV12-4 and TRBJ2-7; D is tentatively TRBD1 or TRBD2 (5 bases each). This CDR3 comprises 12 residues. This CDR3 reads CAGRTSGHEQYF. The CDR3 DNA sequence: TGTGCCGGCAGGACTTCAGGGCACGAGCAGTACTTC.

The chain couples TRBV7-9 to TRBJ2-3, with 10 bases matching TRBD2. Germline V gene sequence: CDR1 SEHNR, CDR2 FQNEAQ (reference sequence). The ends lost 1 base at V and 4 bases at J; junction bases unmatched: 8. The CDR3 contains 17 residues. In DNA, the CDR3 is TGTGCCAGCAGCTTAGTTTGGGGGGGACTAGCGTCAGATACGCAGTATTTT. Protein sequence: CASSLVWGGLASDTQYF.

The table lists this clonotype with many counts. V usage is TRBV29-1 and J usage is TRBJ1-3; D uncertain. Germline lookup yields CDR1 SQVTM and CDR2 ANQGSEA. Trimming removed 7 bases at V and 2 bases at J, with 9 bases between. The CDR3 loop spans 12 amino acids. The CDR3 reads CSAAGTGNTIYF. For the CDR3, the DNA is TGCAGCGCCGCGGGGACTGGAAACACCATATATTTT.

This clonotype was seen many times. This chain connects TRBV5-6 to TRBJ2-3, with no clear D. V was shortened by 5 bases and J by 6 bases, with 7 bases between the two germline ends. The CDR3 spans 11 residues. Germline loops: CDR1 SGHDT, CDR2 YYEEEE. CDR3 loop: CASSHSDTQYF. CDR3 coding DNA: TGTGCCAGCAGTCATAGTGATACGCAGTATTTT.

This chain uses TRBV7-2 with TRBJ1-6, with a possible D match to TRBD1 (5 bases). The V end lost 5 bases, the J end lost 9 bases, and 17 bases lay between the germline ends. Germline V gives CDR1 SGHTA, CDR2 FQGNSA. The CDR3 loop spans 15 amino acids. This CDR3 is CASSHRYTGGSPLHF. CDR3 nucleotides: TGTGCCAGCAGCCATCGATACACTGGGGGTTCACCCCTCCACTTT.

Only a few counts were recorded for this clonotype. V is TRBV7-9 and J is TRBJ2-5; tentatively, D is TRBD1 or TRBD2 (6 bases each). Germline V gives CDR1 SEHNR, CDR2 FQNEAQ (reference sequence). The V gene lost 3 bases and the J gene lost 3 bases, with 14 bases spanning the gap. The CDR3 is 15 residues long. This CDR3 is CASSFRGAREETQYF. In nucleotides, the CDR3 is TGTGCCAGCAGCTTTAGGGGGGCGCGCGAAGAGACCCAGTACTTC.

This clonotype was counted many times. The chain employs TRBV4-1 and TRBJ2-5, with D unresolved. Germline CDR1 MGHRA, CDR2 YSYEKL. The CDR3 is 14 amino acids. Trimming took off 1 base at V and 4 bases at J, with 10 bases between the two ends. The CDR3 DNA follows: TGCGCCAGCAGCCAAGCGACGGAAGGAGAGACCCAGTACTTC. Protein product: CASSQATEGETQYF.

The J gene is TRBJ2-1, the V gene TRBV20-1; D gene ambiguous. From germline, CDR1 is DFQATT and CDR2 SNEGSKA (reference sequence). This CDR3 is built from 13 residues. For the CDR3, the DNA is TGCAGCGCCCCGCGGCAAACCTACAATGAGCAGTTCTTC. It encodes CSAPRQTYNEQFF.

This CDR3 is CASSLGAGESQNIQYF. CDR3 DNA: TGTGCCAGCAGCTTAGGGGCGGGAGAGAGCCAAAACATTCAGTACTTC. This chain connects TRBV7-9 to TRBJ2-4; 7 bases map to TRBD2. Germline V gene data show CDR1 as SEHNR and CDR2 as FQNEAQ (reference sequence). The ends lost 1 base at V and 5 bases at J; junction bases unmatched: 8. There are 16 residues in the CDR3.

This clonotype turned up a few times. The chain recombines TRBV20-1 with TRBJ2-7; 7 nucleotides match TRBD1. Germline V gives CDR1 DFQATT, CDR2 SNEGSKA (reference sequence). The CDR3 runs to 15 residues. J was trimmed by 4 bases and V by 6 bases; bases with no gene match: 15. The CDR3 nucleotides are TGCAGTGCCCCCCTTAACCGACAGGGTCTATACGAGCAGTACTTC. It yields the protein CSAPLNRQGLYEQYF.

The chain has TRBV6-5 and TRBJ2-3, with no clear D. Trimming cost V 2 bases and J 2 bases, with 8 bases left between them. From germline, CDR1 is MNHEY and CDR2 SVGAGI. This CDR3 has 14 amino acids. DNA for the CDR3: TGTGCCAGCAGTTACAACGGTTTCACAGATACGCAGTATTTT. This codes for CASSYNGFTDTQYF.

Only a few counts were recorded for this clonotype. The rearrangement joins TRBV4-1 to TRBJ2-1; weak D call: TRBD1 (5 bases). V shed 1 base and J shed 4 bases, with 11 bases lying between them. The CDR3 is 15 amino acids. Per the germline V gene, CDR1 is MGHRA and CDR2 is YSYEKL. CDR3: CASSQARQNYNEQFF. DNA for the CDR3: TGCGCCAGCAGCCAAGCGCGACAGAATTACAATGAGCAGTTCTTC.

This clonotype was observed a handful of times. This chain connects TRBV20-1 to TRBJ2-1, with D possibly TRBD1 on 6 matching bases. Deletions cut 0 bases from V and 7 bases from J, with 10 bases between. The CDR3 runs 13 residues. CDR1 DFQATT and CDR2 SNEGSKA come from the germline V gene (reference sequence). Here the CDR3 reads CSARDWGLNEQFF. CDR3 nucleotide sequence: TGCAGTGCTAGAGATTGGGGGCTTAATGAGCAGTTCTTC.

This clonotype was seen more than once but under ten times. The rearrangement links TRBV5-1 to TRBJ2-1; D uncertain. The V and J ends lost 0 bases and 3 bases respectively, with 13 bases between them. CDR1 is SGHRS, CDR2 YFSETQ, per germline. The length of the CDR3 is 16 residues. The CDR3 DNA reads TGCGCCAGCAGCTTGGCTGCGGCTTTAATCTACAATGAGCAGTTCTTC. Protein: CASSLAAALIYNEQFF.

The chain combines TRBV1 with TRBJ2-2. TRBV1 is given as a pseudogene. The CDR3 covers 16 residues. The CDR3 here is CTSSHPVSANTGELFF. The CDR3 DNA reads as TGCACCAGCAGCCACCCGGTAAGCGCGAACACCGGGGAGCTGTTTTTT.

This chain links TRBV20-1 with TRBJ1-2; D is ambiguous. Trimming cost V 3 bases and J 5 bases, with 7 bases left between them. The CDR3 is 11 amino acids. Germline-derived CDR1 and CDR2 are DFQATT and SNEGSKA (reference sequence). Here the CDR3 DNA reads TGCAGTGCTAGCCTACTGTATGGCTACACCTTC. It specifies CSASLLYGYTF.

This clonotype was picked up a small number of times. The rearrangement links TRBV25-1 to TRBJ2-4; D is possibly TRBD2 (5 bases). This CDR3 comprises 16 residues. Trimming pared 3 bases from V and 0 bases from J, leaving 12 bases between. Germline V gene lookup returns CDR1 MGHDK and CDR2 SYGVNS. CDR3 coding DNA: TGTGCCAGCAGTGACAGGAGGACGCTAGCCAAAAACATTCAGTACTTC. This gives the protein CASSDRRTLAKNIQYF.

The chain links TRBV5-1 to TRBJ2-1; 8 nucleotides agree with TRBD2. Trimming removed 3 bases from V and 7 bases from J; junction bases left unmatched: 6. Germline-derived CDR1 and CDR2 are SGHRS and YFSETQ. CDR3 length equals 14 residues. The CDR3 nucleotides read TGCGCCAGCAGCTCGTACGGGGGGGGTAATGAGCAGTTCTTC. This gives the protein CASSSYGGGNEQFF. Looking up the rest from reference TRBV5-1 and TRBJ2-1 gives the full variable domain: KAGVTQTPRYLIKTRGQQVTLSCSPISGHRSVSWYQQTPGQGLQFLFEYFSETQRNKGNFPGRFSGRQFSNSRSEMNVSTLELGDSALYLCASSSYGGGNEQFFGPGTRLTVL.

This clonotype was observed a handful of times. V is TRBV28 and J is TRBJ2-2; unclear D gene. V lost 3 bases, J lost 1 base, and 9 bases lay in between. This CDR3 region has 15 residues. Germline lookup yields CDR1 MDHEN and CDR2 SYDVKM. The CDR3 is CASSFLQRNTGELFF. The DNA of the CDR3 is TGTGCCAGCAGTTTCTTGCAGAGGAACACCGGGGAGCTGTTTTTT.

This chain links TRBV12-3 or TRBV12-4 with TRBJ1-4; 9 bases agree with TRBD1. The CDR3 consists of 15 residues. Trimming cost V 4 bases and J 2 bases; bases outside gene matches: 2. This chain's CDR3 is CASSWDRATNEKLFF. DNA of the CDR3: TGTGCCAGCAGTTGGGACAGGGCTACTAATGAAAAACTGTTTTTT.

This chain joins TRBV5-6 and TRBJ1-6; D is uncertain. The CDR3 covers 14 residues. Germline CDR1 reads SGHDT; CDR2 reads YYEEEE. Trimming pared 1 base from V and 7 bases from J, leaving 9 bases between. Here the CDR3 reads CASSLLGRNSPLHF. The CDR3 bases are TGTGCCAGCAGCTTGCTGGGGAGGAATTCACCCCTCCACTTT.

The J gene is TRBJ1-1, the V gene TRBV7-6; no clear D gene. Looked up from germline, CDR1 is SGHVS and CDR2 is FNYEAQ. CDR3 length: 13 residues. Between the trimmed V and J ends, which lost 5 bases and 5 bases, there was a span of 12 bases. CDR3 nucleotide sequence: TGTGCCAGCAGCCAATTATTGGGGACTGAAGCTTTCTTT. Translating it yields CASSQLLGTEAFF.

The chain combines TRBV15 with TRBJ2-3; 7 bases are a match to TRBD2. Trimming cost V 8 bases and J 6 bases; bases outside gene matches: 14. This CDR3 comprises 15 residues. Per the germline V gene, CDR1 is LNHNV and CDR2 is YYDKDF (reference sequence). The CDR3 loop reads CATSNSYARGDTQYF. The CDR3 nucleotides are TGTGCCACCTCTAATTCGTATGCGCGGGGGGATACGCAGTATTTT.

The gene calls are TRBV29-1 and TRBJ2-3; D not certain. CDR1 and CDR2 (germline): SQVTM, ANQGSEA. This CDR3 spans 13 amino acids. V lost 2 bases, J lost 6 bases, and 12 bases lay in between. CDR3 coding DNA: TGCAGCGTTGAACTTCCAGGCTCTGATACGCAGTATTTT. Encoded protein: CSVELPGSDTQYF.

V gene TRBV4-3 combines with J gene TRBJ2-4, with D possibly matching TRBD1 (6 bases). This CDR3 is built from 13 residues. CDR1 LGHNA and CDR2 YSLEER come from the germline V gene. With 4 bases removed from V and 7 bases from J, the gap between germline ends came to 11 bases. The CDR3 DNA reads TGCGCCAGCAGCCCTCGGGACATTAACATTCAGTACTTC. Amino acid sequence: CASSPRDINIQYF.

This clonotype was seen only a few times. The gene calls are TRBV2 and TRBJ2-6, with a weak D call TRBD1 (6 bases). V lost 2 bases, J lost 0 bases, and 23 bases lay in between. Per the germline V gene, CDR1 is SNHLY and CDR2 is FYNNEI. This CDR3 is 21 amino acids long. The CDR3 nucleotides read TGTGCCAGCAGTGAAACCCAACAAAGCAGGGGAGTTCTCTCTGGGGCCAACGTCCTGACTTTC. Protein sequence: CASSETQQSRGVLSGANVLTF.

This clonotype was seen repeatedly, ten times or more. The gene calls are TRBV7-9 and TRBJ2-1; TRBD2 matches at 9 bases. With V trimmed by 1 base and J by 6 bases, 4 bases remained unmatched. This CDR3 spans 15 amino acids. Germline V lookup: CDR1 SEHNR, CDR2 FQNEAQ (reference sequence). The CDR3 protein is CASSLGAGGRNEQFF. CDR3 coding DNA: TGTGCCAGCAGCTTAGGAGCGGGAGGACGCAATGAGCAGTTCTTC.

V usage is TRBV4-1 and J usage is TRBJ1-2; no clear D. Looked up from germline, CDR1 is MGHRA and CDR2 is YSYEKL. The CDR3 contains 13 residues. V was clipped by 3 bases and J by 2 bases, with 7 bases between them. CDR3 in DNA: TGCGCCAGCAGCCAGCCTGGAAACTATGGCTACACCTTC. Amino acids: CASSQPGNYGYTF.